The next 32 T cell receptor beta chains were all read from a single sample in a study of technical replicates of blood from several donors. Measured with immunoSEQ multiplex PCR; TCRdb has only the in-frame clones, and not every one. The data show 45,000 to 55,000 clones, roughly 95% seen once. The sequencing sample was made of T cells isolated from PBMCs. These TCRs come from a human donor in good health.

The CDR3 region has the DNA TGTGCCAGCAGCTTGGGCACCGGCAATCAGCCCCAGCATTTT. Translated, it gives CASSLGTGNQPQHF. The rearrangement joins TRBV7-6 to TRBJ1-5; D not certain. Germline assignment: CDR1 SGHVS and CDR2 FNYEAQ. The CDR3 extends over 14 amino acids. The V end was cut by 3 bases, the J end by 2 bases, with 8 bases between.

V gene TRBV10-1 combines with J gene TRBJ1-1; 8 bases map to TRBD1. Germline V gene lookup returns CDR1 WNHNN and CDR2 SYGVQD (reference sequence). The ends lost 2 bases at V and 5 bases at J; junction bases unmatched: 7. This CDR3 is built from 15 residues. CDR3 amino acids: CASSEAGQGGTEAFF. Here the CDR3 DNA reads TGCGCCAGCAGTGAGGCCGGACAGGGTGGAACTGAAGCTTTCTTT.

The chain links TRBV2 to TRBJ2-7; D is perhaps TRBD1 (6 bases). Germline V gene sequence: CDR1 SNHLY, CDR2 FYNNEI. V was trimmed by 7 bases and J by 2 bases, leaving 18 bases between them. This CDR3 is 15 amino acids long. CDR3 in amino acids: CASIITGTRAYEQYF. Here the CDR3 DNA reads TGTGCCAGCATTATAACCGGGACACGTGCCTACGAGCAGTACTTC.

This sequence joins TRBV12-5 and TRBJ2-7; a possible D gene is TRBD1 (6 bases). The V end was cut by 5 bases, the J end by 6 bases, with 11 bases between. This CDR3 comprises 12 residues. The germline V gene has CDR1 LGHNT and CDR2 FRNRAP. CDR3 DNA sequence: TGTGCTAGTGGTAATGGACAGCGCGAGCAGTACTTC. Amino acids: CASGNGQREQYF.

This clone was seen a single time. The chain is built from TRBV7-9 and TRBJ1-2, with D hard to call. There are 16 residues in the CDR3. Trimming shortened V by 5 bases and J by 5 bases, and 21 bases separated the two germline ends. The germline gives CDR1 SEHNR, CDR2 FQNEAQ (reference sequence). The CDR3 is CASSNSYSGPLYGYTF. The CDR3 nucleotides read TGTGCCAGCAGCAACTCGTATAGCGGTCCCCTTTATGGCTACACCTTC. The variable domain in full, with the rest retrieved from reference TRBV7-9 and TRBJ1-2, is DTGVSQNPRHKITKRGQNVTFRCDPISEHNRLYWYRQTLGQGPEFLTYFQNEAQLEKSRLLSDRFSAERPKGSFSTLEIQRTEQGDSAMYLCASSNSYSGPLYGYTFGSGTRLTVV.

A few counts support this clone. V usage is TRBV5-1 and J usage is TRBJ1-3; D perhaps matches TRBD1 (6 bases). CDR3 length: 17 amino acids. V lost 0 bases and J lost 4, with 17 bases in between. CDR1 and CDR2 (germline): SGHRS, YFSETQ. CDR3 sequence: CASSLGPYTGPGNTIYF. For the CDR3, the DNA is TGCGCCAGCAGCTTGGGACCTTATACAGGGCCCGGAAACACCATATATTTT.

The chain recombines TRBV29-1 with TRBJ1-4; possible D gene TRBD1, 6 bases. CDR3 length: 12 amino acids. The germline V gene has CDR1 SQVTM and CDR2 ANQGSEA. V was pared by 6 bases and J by 1 base, with 6 bases between. The CDR3 DNA reads TGCAGCGTCAGGGGAACTAATGAAAAACTGTTTTTT. Translation: CSVRGTNEKLFF.

The chain has TRBV19 and TRBJ2-7; D perhaps matches TRBD1 (6 bases). V shed 6 bases and J shed 0 bases, with 21 bases lying between them. The germline V gene encodes CDR1 LNHDA and CDR2 SQIVND (reference sequence). CDR3 size: 17 residues. The chain's CDR3 is CASSLNDRRSSSYEQYF. The CDR3 DNA is TGTGCCAGTAGCCTCAACGACAGGCGAAGCAGCTCCTACGAGCAGTACTTC.

The V gene is TRBV2, the J gene TRBJ1-2; 8 bases agree with TRBD1. This CDR3 is built from 12 residues. Germline-derived CDR1 and CDR2 are SNHLY and FYNNEI. V trimming: 5 bases; J trimming: 7 bases; junction bases outside the gene matches: 3. The CDR3 coding sequence is TGTGCCAGCAGTTGGGACAGGCCTGGCTACACCTTC. Translated: CASSWDRPGYTF.

This clone was observed a single time. The chain links TRBV18 to TRBJ1-2; D perhaps matches TRBD1 (6 bases). The V gene's germline CDR1 is KGHSH and CDR2 LQKENI. The V end lost 3 bases, the J end lost 1 base, and 6 bases lay between the germline ends. The CDR3 sequence is 13 residues long. The CDR3: CASSPDSNYGYTF. The CDR3 DNA sequence: TGTGCCAGCTCACCGGACAGTAACTATGGCTACACCTTC.

This chain connects TRBV6-5 to TRBJ1-1; maybe TRBD1 (6 bases). Germline-derived CDR1 and CDR2 are MNHEY and SVGAGI. The CDR3 covers 14 residues. V lost 4 bases and J 4 bases, leaving 13 bases between the germline ends. The CDR3 DNA sequence: TGTGCCAGCAGTTTTTACAGGGCTGGCACTGAAGCTTTCTTT. As protein: CASSFYRAGTEAFF.

V usage is TRBV27 and J usage is TRBJ1-4; no clear D gene. V lost 2 bases to trimming and J lost 7 bases, with 8 bases between them. CDR3 size: 13 residues. Per the germline V gene, CDR1 is MNHEY and CDR2 is SMNVEV (reference sequence). The CDR3, as DNA: TGTGCCAGCAGTTTAGTCCGGAGTGAAAAACTGTTTTTT. It codes for CASSLVRSEKLFF. The full variable domain, rest sourced from reference TRBV27 and TRBJ1-4, is EAQVTQNPRYLITVTGKKLTVTCSQNMNHEYMSWYRQDPGLGLRQIYYSMNVEVTDKGDVPEGYKVSRKEKRNFPLILESPSPNQTSLYFCASSLVRSEKLFFGSGTQLSVL.

This CDR3 reads CASSLDQYSYNEQFF. The CDR3 bases are TGTGCCAGCAGCTTAGACCAGTACTCCTACAATGAGCAGTTCTTC. The chain combines TRBV7-6 with TRBJ2-1; D is undetermined. The CDR3 sequence is 15 residues long. Deletions cut 1 base from V and 0 bases from J, with 7 bases between. Germline CDR1 reads SGHVS; CDR2 reads FNYEAQ.

The V call is TRBV30, the J call TRBJ2-1, with a possible D match to TRBD2 (5 bases). The germline V gene encodes CDR1 GTSNPN and CDR2 SVGIG (reference sequence). Between the trimmed V and J ends, which lost 6 bases and 7 bases, there was a span of 19 bases. This CDR3 has 14 residues. Written as DNA, the CDR3 is TGTGCCTGTAGATCGGGAAGCACCATTAATGAGCAGTTCTTC. Its protein is CACRSGSTINEQFF.

The chain combines TRBV9 with TRBJ1-2, with 7 bases aligning to TRBD1. Trimming took 0 bases from V and 8 from J; bases not matched to a gene: 7. This CDR3 region has 14 residues. Germline CDR1 and CDR2: SGDLS and YYNGEE. The CDR3 spells CASSVGGQVEGYTF. In DNA, the CDR3 is TGTGCCAGCAGCGTAGGAGGACAGGTTGAGGGCTACACCTTC.

The gene calls are TRBV28 and TRBJ2-5; D not resolved. The CDR3 totals 12 residues. Trimming removed 2 bases from V and 5 bases from J, with 6 bases in between. Germline values: CDR1 MDHEN, CDR2 SYDVKM. The CDR3 nucleotides read TGTGCCAGCAGTTTAAGAGAGGAGACCCAGTACTTC. Amino acids: CASSLREETQYF.

V usage is TRBV4-1 and J usage is TRBJ1-2; 9 bases match TRBD1. This CDR3 is 16 amino acids long. The germline gives CDR1 MGHRA, CDR2 YSYEKL. Trimming cost V 4 bases and J 1 base; bases outside gene matches: 7. CDR3 amino acids: CASSRDRVIFNYGYTF. The DNA for the CDR3 is TGCGCCAGCAGCCGGGACAGGGTGATCTTTAACTATGGCTACACCTTC.

This chain links TRBV7-9 with TRBJ1-2; D uncertain. Trimming removed 3 bases from V and 5 bases from J, with 19 bases in between. Germline-derived CDR1 and CDR2 are SEHNR and FQNEAQ (reference sequence). This CDR3 is built from 16 residues. This CDR3 is CASSFLGWRLPYGYTF. CDR3 in DNA: TGTGCCAGCAGCTTTCTCGGATGGCGGCTACCTTATGGCTACACCTTC.

J is TRBJ2-7 and V is TRBV4-2; D may be TRBD2 (6 bases). Germline V CDR1 and CDR2: LGHNA, YNFKEQ. Trimming cost V 0 bases and J 7 bases, with 19 bases left between them. CDR3 length: 16 amino acids. The CDR3 protein is CASSQDTSGRIGEQYF. CDR3 DNA sequence: TGTGCCAGCAGCCAAGATACGTCAGGGAGGATTGGGGAGCAGTACTTC.

This chain uses TRBV29-1 with TRBJ2-1; TRBD2 matches at 11 bases. CDR3 length: 20 residues. V lost 0 bases to trimming and J lost 4 bases; unmatched junction nucleotides: 17. Germline V lookup: CDR1 SQVTM, CDR2 ANQGSEA. This chain's CDR3 is CSVEERAFPSGRFIYNEQFF. CDR3 DNA: TGCAGCGTTGAAGAGAGGGCCTTTCCTAGCGGGAGGTTCATTTACAATGAGCAGTTCTTC.

The chain links TRBV27 to TRBJ1-2; D is unresolved. The germline CDR1 and CDR2 sequences are MNHEY and SMNVEV (reference sequence). V was shortened by 6 bases and J by 6 bases, with 11 bases between the two germline ends. The CDR3 spans 12 residues. The CDR3 DNA is TGTGCCAGCAGGCGTGGAGTTGATGGCTACACCTTC. Amino acids: CASRRGVDGYTF.

The genes are TRBV6-5 and TRBJ2-1; the match to TRBD2 covers 11 bases. V trimming: 1 base; J trimming: 8 bases; junction bases outside the gene matches: 7. The CDR3 totals 16 residues. Germline V lookup: CDR1 MNHEY, CDR2 SVGAGI. This CDR3 is CASSYLVAGGPHEQFF. Here the CDR3 DNA reads TGTGCCAGCAGTTACTTGGTAGCGGGAGGGCCCCATGAGCAGTTCTTC.

The chain employs TRBV30 and TRBJ2-7; 13 positions agree with TRBD2. CDR3 size: 14 residues. The V segment lost 3 bases and the J segment 2 bases; nucleotides outside the gene matches: 1. Germline V gene sequence: CDR1 GTSNPN, CDR2 SVGIG (reference sequence). The CDR3 bases are TGTGCCTGGAGACTAGCGGGAGGGCCCTACGAGCAGTACTTC. This sequence encodes CAWRLAGGPYEQYF. Using reference TRBV30 and TRBJ2-7 for the parts outside the CDR3, the full variable domain is SQTIHQWPATLVQPVGSPLSLECTVEGTSNPNLYWYRQAAGRGLQLLFYSVGIGQISSEVPQNLSASRPQDRQFILSSKKLLLSDSGFYLCAWRLAGGPYEQYFGPGTRLTVT.

The V gene is TRBV19, the J gene TRBJ2-1, with 8 nucleotides matching TRBD2. The CDR3 is 16 residues long. Germline assignment: CDR1 LNHDA and CDR2 SQIVND (reference sequence). With 1 base clipped from V and 5 bases from J, the junction kept 7 bases outside the gene matches. The CDR3 region has the DNA TGTGCCAGTAGTATAGGGGAAAGCGGGGGTAACAATGAGCAGTTCTTC. The encoded protein is CASSIGESGGNNEQFF.

J is TRBJ2-1 and V is TRBV11-2; D may be TRBD1 (6 bases). The germline V gene has CDR1 SGHAT and CDR2 FQNNGV. V lost 2 bases and J 6 bases, leaving 14 bases between the germline ends. This CDR3 contains 15 residues. The CDR3 protein is CASSLPAQGANEQFF. The CDR3 DNA reads TGTGCCAGCAGCTTACCCGCACAGGGCGCCAATGAGCAGTTCTTC.

The gene calls are TRBV15 and TRBJ2-3; D is undetermined. This CDR3 contains 14 residues. Trimming left V 8 bases short and J 2 bases short, with 14 bases between. Germline CDR1 reads LNHNV; CDR2 reads YYDKDF (reference sequence). CDR3 region: CATGPIDNTDTQYF. The CDR3 nucleotides are TGTGCCACCGGCCCGATTGACAACACAGATACGCAGTATTTT.

The V call is TRBV27, the J call TRBJ1-2; no firm D call. CDR3 length: 13 amino acids. V dropped 0 bases and J dropped 2 bases, with 4 bases sitting between them. Germline V CDR1 and CDR2: MNHEY, SMNVEV (reference sequence). The CDR3 coding sequence is TGTGCCAGCAGTTTATCCAGGAACTATGGCTACACCTTC. Translated, it gives CASSLSRNYGYTF.

The chain has TRBV14 and TRBJ1-1; 7 nucleotides agree with TRBD1. The trim removed 5 bases at V and 4 bases at J, leaving 13 bases unmatched. Per germline, CDR1 SGHDN and CDR2 FVKESK. The CDR3 consists of 16 residues. The CDR3 loop is CASSDIHRGVSTEAFF. CDR3 DNA: TGTGCCAGCAGCGACATCCACAGGGGAGTCAGCACTGAAGCTTTCTTT.

This clone was observed once. The V call is TRBV4-1, the J call TRBJ1-2; 9 bases align to TRBD1. The CDR3 is 14 amino acids. Per germline, CDR1 MGHRA and CDR2 YSYEKL. V gave up 5 bases and J gave up 7 bases; unmatched junction bases: 8. As DNA, the CDR3 is TGCGCCAGCAGCGGGCTAGGGACAGGGCTTGGCTACACCTTC. Translated, it gives CASSGLGTGLGYTF.

V and J are TRBV28 and TRBJ2-3, with a tentative D call TRBD1 (6 bases). Germline CDR1 reads MDHEN; CDR2 reads SYDVKM. This CDR3 contains 15 residues. Deletions cut 1 base from V and 2 bases from J, with 10 bases between. CDR3 region: CASSLLTGTTDTQYF. DNA for the CDR3: TGTGCCAGCAGTTTATTAACAGGGACCACAGATACGCAGTATTTT.

The chain is built from TRBV28 and TRBJ1-3, with D tentatively TRBD1 (5 bases). Germline V gene sequence: CDR1 MDHEN, CDR2 SYDVKM. V gave up 5 bases and J gave up 0 bases, with 17 bases separating them. This CDR3 region has 17 residues. The CDR3 protein is CASSVTQGEGSGNTIYF. CDR3 bases: TGTGCCAGCAGTGTGACCCAGGGTGAAGGCTCTGGAAACACCATATATTTT.

The CDR3 loop is CASSRGDRYTEAFF. CDR3 bases: TGTGCCAGCAGTAGGGGCGACCGGTACACTGAAGCTTTCTTT. The V and J genes are TRBV6-6 and TRBJ1-1, with a tentative D call TRBD1 (5 bases). The germline gives CDR1 MNHNY, CDR2 SVGAGI (reference sequence). This CDR3 comprises 14 residues. Trimming cost V 5 bases and J 3 bases, with 13 bases left between them.